Shown below are 3 T cell receptor beta chains from a single sample sequenced in a study of Ad26.COV2.S vaccination and SARS-CoV-2 variants. The protocol was immunoSEQ multiplex PCR, while the TCRdb copy is restricted to in-frame clones and leaves out a portion. The sample records roughly 320,000 clones, approximately 86% being singletons. The treatment: around 19 received Ad26.COV2.S at low or high dose, single or two shots; roughly five received placebo; per-sample allocation not given. Samples were taken on day 63 after the first vaccine or placebo injection. Source: peripheral blood, taken in a trial of Ad26.COV2.S vaccine versus placebo. Source of these receptors: a person aged 18-65 years who received the Ad26.COV2.S COVID-19 vaccine or a placebo.

The chain is built from TRBV11-3 and TRBJ2-3, with TRBD1 identical over 11 bases. Germline V CDR1 and CDR2: SGHNT, YENEEA. The V gene end was trimmed by 1 base and the J gene end by 4 bases; junction bases not matched to a gene: 1. CDR3 length: 15 residues. CDR3 residues: CASSLGDRGSDTQYF. The CDR3 DNA sequence: TGTGCCAGCAGCTTAGGGGACAGGGGGTCAGATACGCAGTATTTT.

This rearrangement joins TRBV11-3 to TRBJ2-3; D call uncertain. Germline V gene lookup returns CDR1 SGHNT and CDR2 YENEEA. There are 15 residues in the CDR3. V was cut by 3 bases and J by 0 bases, with 10 bases left in between. The CDR3 sequence is CASSLGRSSTDTQYF. The CDR3, as DNA: TGTGCCAGCAGCTTGGGAAGAAGTAGCACAGATACGCAGTATTTT.

The chain carries TRBV3-1 (or the pseudogene TRBV3-2) and TRBJ1-5; 9 positions match TRBD1. V shed 4 bases and J 2 bases; nucleotides not matched to a gene: 12. The CDR3 length is 18 residues. Germline CDR1 reads LGHDT; CDR2 reads YNNKEL (reference sequence). The CDR3 protein is CASSLSGTGYQGNQPQHF. CDR3 DNA: TGTGCCAGCAGCCTCTCCGGGACAGGGTATCAGGGCAATCAGCCCCAGCATTTT.